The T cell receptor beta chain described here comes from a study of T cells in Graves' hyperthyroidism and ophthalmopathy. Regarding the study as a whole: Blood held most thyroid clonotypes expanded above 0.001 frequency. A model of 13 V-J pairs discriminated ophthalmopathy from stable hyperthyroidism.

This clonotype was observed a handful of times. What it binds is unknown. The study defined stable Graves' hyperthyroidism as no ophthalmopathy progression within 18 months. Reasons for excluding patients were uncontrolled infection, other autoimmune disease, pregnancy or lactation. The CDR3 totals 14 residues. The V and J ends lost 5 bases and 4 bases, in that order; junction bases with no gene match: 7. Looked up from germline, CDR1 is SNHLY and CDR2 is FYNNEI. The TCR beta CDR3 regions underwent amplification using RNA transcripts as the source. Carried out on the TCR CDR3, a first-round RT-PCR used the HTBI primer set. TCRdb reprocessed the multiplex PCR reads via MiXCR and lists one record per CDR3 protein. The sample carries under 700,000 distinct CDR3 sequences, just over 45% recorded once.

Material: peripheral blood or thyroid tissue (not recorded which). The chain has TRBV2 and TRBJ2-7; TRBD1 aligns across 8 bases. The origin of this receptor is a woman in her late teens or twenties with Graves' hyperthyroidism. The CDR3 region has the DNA TGTGCCAGCAGTACTTCAAGACAGGGGTACGAGCAGTACTTC. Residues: CASSTSRQGYEQYF.